The 32 T cell receptor beta chains presented below share a single source sample, sequenced in a study of cytomegalovirus exposure and HLA in healthy donors. Method: immunoSEQ multiplex PCR; TCRdb's copy keeps in-frame clones and lacks some. This sample has about 98,000 clones; about 95% occur once, and the top ten carry 0.89%. The sequenced sample was PBMCs. All receptors come from a woman under 30 in good health and CMV-seronegative.

The rearrangement links TRBV29-1 to TRBJ1-6; 9 bases agree with TRBD1. The length of the CDR3 is 14 residues. The junction had 1 base not matched to a gene; V was cut back by 0 bases and J by 7 bases. The V gene's germline CDR1 is SQVTM and CDR2 ANQGSEA. The CDR3 DNA reads as TGCAGCGTTGAAGATGGGACAGGGAATTCACCCCTCCACTTT. This sequence encodes CSVEDGTGNSPLHF. The entire variable domain, with the rest obtained from reference TRBV29-1 and TRBJ1-6, is as follows: SAVISQKPSRDICQRGTSLTIQCQVDSQVTMMFWYRQQPGQSLTLIATANQGSEATYESGFVIDKFPISRPNLTFSTLTVSNMSPEDSSIYLCSVEDGTGNSPLHFGNGTRLTVT.

The chain links TRBV19 to TRBJ2-1, with TRBD2 matching over 9 bases. Germline V gives CDR1 LNHDA, CDR2 SQIVND (reference sequence). The CDR3 loop spans 15 amino acids. V lost 3 bases and J lost 6; bases outside the gene matches: 6. CDR3 in amino acids: CASSMRTSAANEQFF. CDR3 sequence (DNA): TGTGCCAGTAGTATGCGGACTAGCGCGGCCAATGAGCAGTTCTTC.

This sequence joins TRBV6-1 and TRBJ1-1; a possible D gene is TRBD1 (5 bases). V gave up 3 bases and J gave up 5 bases, with 13 bases separating them. The germline V gene has CDR1 MNHNS and CDR2 SASEGT. The CDR3 is 14 amino acids. CDR3 residues: CASSEEGWGTEAFF. The CDR3 DNA sequence: TGTGCCAGCAGTGAGGAGGGCTGGGGGACTGAAGCTTTCTTT.

The gene calls are TRBV27 and TRBJ2-7; TRBD2 aligns across 14 bases. The junction had 1 base not matched to a gene; V was cut back by 6 bases and J by 3 bases. The CDR3 has 14 amino acids. In germline, CDR1 is MNHEY, CDR2 SMNVEV (reference sequence). CDR3 sequence reads: CASRGLAGVYEQYF. CDR3 nucleotides: TGTGCCAGCAGGGGACTAGCGGGAGTCTACGAGCAGTACTTC.

This clone has just one count. This chain joins TRBV5-1 and TRBJ1-1; D might be TRBD1 (5 bases). Looked up from germline, CDR1 is SGHRS and CDR2 is YFSETQ. The CDR3 has 14 residues. Trimming left V 8 bases short and J 3 bases short, with 17 bases between. This CDR3 reads CASSLGEFDTEAFF. CDR3 in DNA: TGCGCCAGTTCTTTAGGGGAATTTGACACTGAAGCTTTCTTT.

The chain combines TRBV4-2 with TRBJ2-3, with D perhaps matching TRBD1 (6 bases). The CDR3 runs 18 residues. Germline V lookup: CDR1 LGHNA, CDR2 YNFKEQ. The germline V and J ends were trimmed by 4 bases and 0 bases, with 20 bases remaining between them. In DNA, the CDR3 is TGTGCCAGCAGCCTGCAAGTGAGGACAGACACTAGCACAGATACGCAGTATTTT. This sequence encodes CASSLQVRTDTSTDTQYF.

The V and J genes are TRBV9 and TRBJ1-1, with 8 positions matching TRBD1. Germline assignment: CDR1 SGDLS and CDR2 YYNGEE. Trimming cost V 4 bases and J 1 base; bases outside gene matches: 9. The CDR3 is 16 residues long. CDR3 coding DNA: TGTGCCAGCAGCCCTCGACAGGGGTTCGCGAACACTGAAGCTTTCTTT. It encodes CASSPRQGFANTEAFF.

The rearrangement uses TRBV9 and TRBJ2-7, with 12 positions matching TRBD2. The CDR3 consists of 15 residues. Germline CDR1 reads SGDLS; CDR2 reads YYNGEE. V lost 4 bases and J lost 2; bases outside the gene matches: 4. CDR3 sequence (DNA): TGTGCCAGCAGCCCGCGGACTAGCGGGGCCTACGAGCAGTACTTC. This encodes CASSPRTSGAYEQYF.

J is TRBJ2-3 and V is TRBV4-1; TRBD2 might be the D (5 bases). The V end lost 1 base, the J end lost 2 bases, and 13 bases lay between the germline ends. CDR1 MGHRA and CDR2 YSYEKL come from the germline V gene. This CDR3 has 16 residues. This CDR3 is CASSQGIQRYTDTQYF. As DNA, the CDR3 is TGCGCCAGCAGCCAAGGAATTCAGCGGTACACAGATACGCAGTATTTT.

The chain employs TRBV14 and TRBJ1-4; 7 bases fit TRBD1. With 4 bases clipped from V and 7 bases from J, the junction kept 6 bases outside the gene matches. Per germline, CDR1 SGHDN and CDR2 FVKESK. This CDR3 is 14 amino acids long. The CDR3 nucleotides are TGTGCCAGCAGCCCCCGACAGGGTAGTGAAAAACTGTTTTTT. Its translation is CASSPRQGSEKLFF.

The chain is built from TRBV30 and TRBJ2-3; D perhaps matches TRBD2 (6 bases). V was trimmed by 2 bases and J by 1 base, leaving 10 bases between them. The CDR3 spans 14 residues. Germline CDR1 reads GTSNPN; CDR2 reads SVGIG (reference sequence). DNA for the CDR3: TGTGCCTGGAGTACGATAGCGGGCACAGATACGCAGTATTTT. It is translated as CAWSTIAGTDTQYF.

This chain uses TRBV14 with TRBJ2-1, with TRBD2 identical over 10 bases. The length of the CDR3 is 15 residues. With V trimmed by 5 bases and J by 8 bases, 9 bases remained unmatched. CDR1 SGHDN and CDR2 FVKESK come from the germline V gene. The CDR3 region is CASSTVLAGTDEQFF. CDR3 in DNA: TGTGCCAGCAGCACCGTACTAGCGGGAACCGATGAGCAGTTCTTC. The variable domain in full, with the rest retrieved from reference TRBV14 and TRBJ2-1, is EAGVTQFPSHSVIEKGQTVTLRCDPISGHDNLYWYRRVMGKEIKFLLHFVKESKQDESGMPNNRFLAERTGGTYSTLKVQPAELEDSGVYFCASSTVLAGTDEQFFGPGTRLTVL.

The chain joins TRBV7-9 to TRBJ2-7; D ambiguous. Germline V gene lookup returns CDR1 SEHNR and CDR2 FQNEAQ (reference sequence). Trimming removed 5 bases from V and 3 bases from J, with 14 bases in between. The CDR3 has 14 amino acids. CDR3 loop: CASSPDMIGYEQYF. The CDR3 DNA is TGTGCCAGCAGCCCCGACATGATTGGCTACGAGCAGTACTTC.

The chain couples TRBV5-4 to TRBJ1-1; D not resolved. The germline CDR1 and CDR2 sequences are SGHNT and YYREEE (reference sequence). The CDR3 extends over 15 amino acids. V dropped 0 bases and J dropped 0 bases, with 9 bases sitting between them. The CDR3, as DNA: TGTGCCAGCAGCTTGGCCCCAGAAATGAACACTGAAGCTTTCTTT. It yields the protein CASSLAPEMNTEAFF.

The V and J genes are TRBV25-1 and TRBJ2-5, with a tentative D call TRBD2 (6 bases). From germline, CDR1 is MGHDK and CDR2 SYGVNS. The CDR3 is 15 residues long. Trimming pared 4 bases from V and 4 bases from J, leaving 16 bases between. The CDR3 region is CASSGLGGALETQYF. DNA for the CDR3: TGTGCCAGCAGTGGCTTAGGAGGGGCACTAGAGACCCAGTACTTC.

V gene TRBV18 combines with J gene TRBJ2-7; a weak D match, TRBD1 (6 bases). Germline-derived CDR1 and CDR2 are KGHSH and LQKENI. The CDR3 has 13 residues. Trimming shortened V by 4 bases and J by 5 bases, and 12 bases separated the two germline ends. The CDR3 nucleotides read TGTGCCAGCTCACTTTCAGGGGCTAACGAGCAGTACTTC. Amino acids: CASSLSGANEQYF.

The chain couples TRBV2 to TRBJ2-2; 8 bases are shared with TRBD2. Losses at the gene ends were 7 bases for V and 0 bases for J; bases not matched to a gene: 7. From germline, CDR1 is SNHLY and CDR2 FYNNEI. This CDR3 comprises 16 residues. CDR3 protein: CASTHGAGANTGELFF. CDR3 nucleotide sequence: TGTGCCAGCACCCACGGAGCGGGGGCGAACACCGGGGAGCTGTTTTTT.

The chain couples TRBV19 to TRBJ2-7; D is perhaps TRBD1 (6 bases). Germline-derived CDR1 and CDR2 are LNHDA and SQIVND (reference sequence). The CDR3 consists of 13 residues. V lost 4 bases, J lost 3 bases, and 10 bases lay in between. For the CDR3, the DNA is TGTGCCAGTAGTAGTGGGGGCTACTACGAGCAGTACTTC. Residues: CASSSGGYYEQYF.

The V and J genes are TRBV4-1 and TRBJ1-1, with 10 bases fitting TRBD1. This CDR3 is built from 15 residues. Germline lookup yields CDR1 MGHRA and CDR2 YSYEKL. The ends lost 4 bases at V and 4 bases at J; junction bases unmatched: 6. The CDR3 sequence is CASSLARTGGTEAFF. For the CDR3, the DNA is TGCGCCAGCAGCCTAGCCCGGACAGGGGGCACTGAAGCTTTCTTT.

The chain joins TRBV2 to TRBJ1-5; 7 nucleotides line up with TRBD1. This CDR3 comprises 15 residues. CDR1 and CDR2 from the germline V gene are SNHLY and FYNNEI. The V and J ends lost 0 bases and 5 bases, in that order; junction bases with no gene match: 4. The CDR3 nucleotides read TGTGCCAGCAGTGAAGCGGCACAGGGGCATCAGCCCCAGCATTTT. Protein product: CASSEAAQGHQPQHF.

The chain joins TRBV6-5 to TRBJ1-1; D is possibly TRBD1 (6 bases). Germline V gene data show CDR1 as MNHEY and CDR2 as SVGAGI. The V and J ends lost 6 bases and 10 bases respectively, with 24 bases between them. CDR3 size: 15 residues. The CDR3 region has the DNA TGTGCCAGCAGGTCGCCCGGGACACCAAGAGGGGTAGCTTTCTTT. Its translation: CASRSPGTPRGVAFF.

CDR3 sequence reads: CASRLLGGQLSTDTQYF. The CDR3 DNA reads TGTGCCAGCAGACTCCTTGGGGGACAGTTAAGCACAGATACGCAGTATTTT. This sequence joins TRBV11-2 and TRBJ2-3; 7 positions agree with TRBD1. The CDR3 runs to 17 residues. Germline V lookup: CDR1 SGHAT, CDR2 FQNNGV. V trimming: 6 bases; J trimming: 0 bases; junction bases outside the gene matches: 12. The full variable domain, rest sourced from reference TRBV11-2 and TRBJ2-3, is EAGVAQSPRYKIIEKRQSVAFWCNPISGHATLYWYQQILGQGPKLLIQFQNNGVVDDSQLPKDRFSAERLKGVDSTLKIQPAKLEDSAVYLCASRLLGGQLSTDTQYFGPGTRLTVL.

To note about this clone: Its ends do not fully match the called genes, so a read error is possible. The chain recombines TRBV7-7 with TRBJ2-7; tentatively, D is TRBD2 (6 bases). The CDR3 is made up of 12 amino acids. Germline CDR1 SSHAT, CDR2 FNYEAQ (reference sequence). The CDR3 sequence is CASSSFGGEQYF. The CDR3 coding sequence is TGTGCTAGCAGCTCCTTCGGGGGCGAGCAGTACTTC.

This clone was counted once. The chain has TRBV5-1 and TRBJ2-1; 7 nucleotides match TRBD2. The V gene's germline CDR1 is SGHRS and CDR2 YFSETQ. The ends lost 4 bases at V and 5 bases at J; junction bases unmatched: 6. The CDR3 contains 14 residues. The CDR3 DNA reads TGCGCCAGCAGCAGGACTAGTCCCCACAATGAGCAGTTCTTC. This codes for CASSRTSPHNEQFF.

The gene calls are TRBV27 and TRBJ2-7, with D maybe TRBD1 (6 bases). The germline V gene encodes CDR1 MNHEY and CDR2 SMNVEV (reference sequence). The CDR3 runs to 16 residues. V lost 3 bases to trimming and J lost 2 bases, with 17 bases between them. CDR3 sequence: CASSLTGQENPYEQYF. In DNA form, the CDR3 reads TGTGCCAGCAGTTTGACAGGCCAAGAAAACCCCTACGAGCAGTACTTC.

The chain carries TRBV7-8 and TRBJ1-3; 7 bases line up with TRBD1. Germline loops: CDR1 SGHVS, CDR2 FQNEAQ. The CDR3 consists of 17 residues. The ends lost 3 bases at V and 0 bases at J; junction bases unmatched: 8. The CDR3 DNA reads TGTGCCAGCAGCTTGGGGTGGGACAGCGTCTCTGGAAACACCATATATTTT. Protein sequence: CASSLGWDSVSGNTIYF.

V usage is TRBV10-3 and J usage is TRBJ2-5; a possible D gene is TRBD2 (5 bases). This CDR3 region has 15 residues. The germline CDR1 and CDR2 sequences are ENHRY and SYGVKD. This CDR3 is CATTSVGSLQETQYF. The CDR3 DNA is TGTGCGACTACCTCTGTGGGGTCCCTCCAAGAGACCCAGTACTTC.

This CDR3 reads CASSEGFYRGTQYF. The CDR3 DNA sequence: TGTGCCAGCAGTGAGGGATTCTACAGGGGGACCCAGTACTTC. This chain joins TRBV6-4 and TRBJ2-5; the match to TRBD1 covers 7 bases. Germline CDR1 MRHNA, CDR2 SNTAGT. The CDR3 spans 14 residues. V was clipped by 3 bases and J by 7 bases; unmatched bases: 8.

The chain combines TRBV6-5 with TRBJ2-4; no reliable D call. The V gene lost 0 bases and the J gene lost 1 base, with 7 bases spanning the gap. The CDR3 has 15 amino acids. CDR1 is MNHEY and CDR2 is SVGAGI in the germline V gene. The CDR3 DNA sequence: TGTGCCAGCAGTTACTCCCTCCGGGCCAAAAACATTCAGTACTTC. It translates to CASSYSLRAKNIQYF.

For this clone: This is likely a read error, given that the CDR3 carries no conserved phenylalanine or tryptophan at its end. This sequence joins TRBV5-1 and TRBJ1-2; the D gene is possibly TRBD1 (5 bases). Germline loops: CDR1 SGHRS, CDR2 YFSETQ. V was cut by 3 bases and J by 2 bases, with 11 bases left in between. This CDR3 region has 14 residues. CDR3 DNA: TGCGCCAGCAGCTCTACGGGGGTAAACTATGGCTACACCCTC. It is translated as CASSSTGVNYGYTL.

The chain joins TRBV7-2 to TRBJ2-5; 8 bases map to TRBD1. CDR1 and CDR2 (germline): SGHTA, FQGNSA. This CDR3 is 15 amino acids long. J gave up 3 bases and V 1 base, and 4 bases lay outside the gene matches. CDR3 region: CASSLVWDRKETQYF. The CDR3 nucleotides read TGTGCCAGCAGCTTAGTGTGGGACAGGAAAGAGACCCAGTACTTC.

The chain recombines TRBV14 with TRBJ2-6, with a weak D call TRBD2 (5 bases). Germline CDR1 SGHDN, CDR2 FVKESK. Between the trimmed V and J ends, which lost 6 bases and 0 bases, there was a span of 15 bases. The length of the CDR3 is 17 residues. CDR3 nucleotides: TGTGCCAGCAGTCGAGTTCCGGGGAGCTCTGGGGCCAACGTCCTGACTTTC. Its translation: CASSRVPGSSGANVLTF.